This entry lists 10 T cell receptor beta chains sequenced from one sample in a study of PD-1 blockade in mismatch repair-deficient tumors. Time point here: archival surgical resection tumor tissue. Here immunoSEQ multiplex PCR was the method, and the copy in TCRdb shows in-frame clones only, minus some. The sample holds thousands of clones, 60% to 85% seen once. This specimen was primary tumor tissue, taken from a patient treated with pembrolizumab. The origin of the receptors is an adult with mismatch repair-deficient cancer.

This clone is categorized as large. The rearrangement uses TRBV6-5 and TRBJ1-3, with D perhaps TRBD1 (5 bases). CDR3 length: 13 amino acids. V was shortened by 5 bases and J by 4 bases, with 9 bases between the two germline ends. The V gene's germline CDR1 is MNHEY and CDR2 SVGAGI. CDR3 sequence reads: CASSQRQGNTIYF. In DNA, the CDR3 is TGTGCCAGCAGTCAACGACAGGGAAACACCATATATTTT.

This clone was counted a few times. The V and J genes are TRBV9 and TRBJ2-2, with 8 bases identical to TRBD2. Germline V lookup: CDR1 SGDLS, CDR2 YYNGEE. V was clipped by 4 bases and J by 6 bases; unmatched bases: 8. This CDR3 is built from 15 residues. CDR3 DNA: TGTGCCAGCAGCCGAGAGGGACTAGACGCCGGGGAGCTGTTTTTT. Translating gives CASSREGLDAGELFF. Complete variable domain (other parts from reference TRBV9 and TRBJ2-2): DSGVTQTPKHLITATGQRVTLRCSPRSGDLSVYWYQQSLDQGLQFLIQYYNGEERAKGNILERFSAQQFPDLHSELNLSSLELGDSALYFCASSREGLDAGELFFGEGSRLTVL.

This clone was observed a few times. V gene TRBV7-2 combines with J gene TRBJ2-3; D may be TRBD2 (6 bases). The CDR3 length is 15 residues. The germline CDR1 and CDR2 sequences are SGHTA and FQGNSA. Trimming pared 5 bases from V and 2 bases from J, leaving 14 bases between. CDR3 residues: CASSRGLPLTDTQYF. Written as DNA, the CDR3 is TGTGCCAGCAGCAGGGGACTCCCTCTCACAGATACGCAGTATTTT.

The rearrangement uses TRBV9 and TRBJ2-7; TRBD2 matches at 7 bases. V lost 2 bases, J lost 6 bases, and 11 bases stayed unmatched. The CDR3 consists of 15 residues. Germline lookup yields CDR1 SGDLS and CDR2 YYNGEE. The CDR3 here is CASSVVPGLTSEQYF. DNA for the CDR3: TGTGCCAGCAGCGTCGTACCGGGACTAACTTCCGAGCAGTACTTC.

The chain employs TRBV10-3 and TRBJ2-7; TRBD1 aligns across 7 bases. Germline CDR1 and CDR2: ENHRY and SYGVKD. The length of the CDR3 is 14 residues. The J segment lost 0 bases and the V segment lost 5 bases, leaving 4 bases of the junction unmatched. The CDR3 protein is CAISRDRASYEQYF. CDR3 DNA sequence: TGTGCCATCAGTCGAGACAGGGCCTCCTACGAGCAGTACTTC.

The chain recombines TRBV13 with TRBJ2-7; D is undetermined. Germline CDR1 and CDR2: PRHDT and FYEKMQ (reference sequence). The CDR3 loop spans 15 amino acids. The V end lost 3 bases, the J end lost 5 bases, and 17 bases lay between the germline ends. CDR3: CASSFPGSFNDEQYF. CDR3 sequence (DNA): TGTGCCAGCAGCTTCCCAGGCAGCTTCAACGACGAGCAGTACTTC.

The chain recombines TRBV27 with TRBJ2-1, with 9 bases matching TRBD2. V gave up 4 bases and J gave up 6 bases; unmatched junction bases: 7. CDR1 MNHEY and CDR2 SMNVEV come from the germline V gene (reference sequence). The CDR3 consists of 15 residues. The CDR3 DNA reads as TGTGCCAGCAGTTCGGGCGCGGGAGGGGTCAATGAGCAGTTCTTC. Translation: CASSSGAGGVNEQFF.

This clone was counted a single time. CDR3 region: CASSLGTSGRAGEQFF. In nucleotides, the CDR3 is TGCGCCAGCAGCCTAGGTACTAGCGGGAGGGCCGGTGAGCAGTTCTTC. The chain combines TRBV5-1 with TRBJ2-1; 13 nucleotides line up with TRBD2. Per germline, CDR1 SGHRS and CDR2 YFSETQ. The J segment lost 9 bases and the V segment lost 4 bases, leaving 10 bases of the junction unmatched. This CDR3 contains 16 residues.

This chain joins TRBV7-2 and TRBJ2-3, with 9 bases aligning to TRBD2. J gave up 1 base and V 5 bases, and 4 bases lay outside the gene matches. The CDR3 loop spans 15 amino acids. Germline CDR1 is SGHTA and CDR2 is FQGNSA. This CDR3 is CASSPGTSRTDTQYF. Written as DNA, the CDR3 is TGTGCCAGCAGCCCCGGGACTAGCCGCACAGATACGCAGTATTTT. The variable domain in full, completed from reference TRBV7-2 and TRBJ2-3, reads GAGVSQSPSNKVTEKGKDVELRCDPISGHTALYWYRQSLGQGLEFLIYFQGNSAPDKSGLPSDRFSAERTGGSVSTLTIQRTQQEDSAVYLCASSPGTSRTDTQYFGPGTRLTVL.

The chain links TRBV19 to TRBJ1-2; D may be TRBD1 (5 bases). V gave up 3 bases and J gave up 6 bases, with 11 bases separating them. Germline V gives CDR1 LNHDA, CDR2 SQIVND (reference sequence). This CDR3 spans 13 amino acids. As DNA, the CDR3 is TGTGCCAGTAGTATTTCGGGGGAGAATGGCTACACCTTC. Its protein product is CASSISGENGYTF.